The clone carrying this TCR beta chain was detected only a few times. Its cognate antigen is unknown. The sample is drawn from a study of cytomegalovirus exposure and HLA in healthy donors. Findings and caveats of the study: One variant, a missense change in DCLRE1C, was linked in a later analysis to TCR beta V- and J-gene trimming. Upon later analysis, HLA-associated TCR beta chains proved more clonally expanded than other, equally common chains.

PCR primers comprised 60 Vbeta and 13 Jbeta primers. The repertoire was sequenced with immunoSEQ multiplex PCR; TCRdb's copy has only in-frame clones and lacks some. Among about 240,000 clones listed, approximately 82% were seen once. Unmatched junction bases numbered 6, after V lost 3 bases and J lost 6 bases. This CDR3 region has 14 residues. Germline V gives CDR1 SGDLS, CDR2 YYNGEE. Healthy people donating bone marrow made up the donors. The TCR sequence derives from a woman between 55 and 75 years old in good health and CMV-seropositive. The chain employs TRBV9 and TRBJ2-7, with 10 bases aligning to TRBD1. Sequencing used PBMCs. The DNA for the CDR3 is TGTGCCAGCAGCGGCAGACAGGGGGCGGCCGAGCAGTACTTC. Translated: CASSGRQGAAEQYF.